This entry is about one T cell receptor (beta chain). This specimen comes from a study of blood T cell repertoires in COVID-19. Study summary: T cells, B-cell-depleted T cells, or PBMCs supplied cDNA or gDNA.

V lost 0 bases and J lost 3, with 9 bases in between. There are 14 residues in the CDR3. CDR1 SGDLS and CDR2 YYNGEE come from the germline V gene. Here immunoSEQ multiplex PCR was the method, and the copy in TCRdb shows in-frame clones only, minus some. The profile shows under 150,000 clones, approximately 90% of them singletons. This TCR derives from a human donor in a cohort sampled during active COVID-19. Sequencing input: peripheral blood. The chain has TRBV9 and TRBJ1-1; D remains unclear. DNA of the CDR3: TGTGCCAGCAGCGTAGCTGAGGAGTACACTGAAGCTTTCTTT. This translates into CASSVAEEYTEAFF.